In its sample, the clone carrying this T cell receptor beta chain was seen many times. Its target is not known. These data originate in a study of naive and memory T cell subsets. General observations from the study: Each distinct alpha or beta sequence counts as one clonotype. A few larger clonotypes appeared in naive repertoires, especially CD8, possibly memory cells re-expressing CD45RA. Activation and differentiation may alter RNA-based TCR counts. In naive cells, over 90% of TCR sequences were seen only once. Diversity fell and Gini index rose from naive through CM, EM, EMRA.

Germline V CDR1 and CDR2: MNHNS, SASEGT. Germline trimming cut 6 bases from V and 6 bases from J; bases unmatched to any gene: 6. The CDR3 runs to 14 residues. Both TRBC1 and TRBC2 were covered by a beta constant-region primer of two equimolar oligonucleotides. Nested alpha and beta constant-region primers with the SP2 primer drove four PCR rounds on ligated cDNA. MiXCR, applied by TCRdb to the UMI-ligation and nested PCR reads, yields one record per CDR3 protein. The sample consists of about 99,000 distinct CDR3 sequences, 14% of them appearing once. The TCR was taken from a human donor in good health. Sequencing input: naive CD8+ T cells from blood. The chain links TRBV6-1 to TRBJ1-2, with 11 bases fitting TRBD1. CDR3 DNA sequence: TGTGCCAGCAGCATGGACAGGGGGCTCGATGGCTACACCTTC. Translating it yields CASSMDRGLDGYTF.